What follows is one TCR beta chain and its context. The antigen is unknown. The junction had 7 bases not matched to a gene; V was cut back by 6 bases and J by 1 base. Germline V CDR1 and CDR2: SGHTA, FQGNSA. This CDR3 spans 16 amino acids. Vbeta (60) and Jbeta (13) primers were used in the PCR. Libraries were prepared by immunoSEQ multiplex PCR; TCRdb keeps only in-frame clonotypes and omits some of them. The sample holds roughly 150,000 clones; under 90% are singletons and the top ten take 2% to 2.5%. The data belong to a study of cytomegalovirus exposure and HLA in healthy donors. Findings of the study overall: V segments that were indistinguishable, TRBV6-2 and TRBV6-3 among them, were omitted from analysis. As a later analysis showed, several of the most significant clusters appeared to be linked to common viral pathogens.

The sequenced material came from PBMCs. The receptor's source is a boy aged 2-15 years in good health and CMV-seronegative. The J gene is TRBJ2-2, the V gene TRBV7-2, with 8 bases aligning to TRBD1. CDR3 loop: CASSSTGVKNTGELFF. CDR3 in DNA: TGTGCCAGCAGTTCGACAGGGGTCAAGAACACCGGGGAGCTGTTTTTT. The variable domain in full, with the rest retrieved from reference TRBV7-2 and TRBJ2-2, is GAGVSQSPSNKVTEKGKDVELRCDPISGHTALYWYRQSLGQGLEFLIYFQGNSAPDKSGLPSDRFSAERTGGSVSTLTIQRTQQEDSAVYLCASSSTGVKNTGELFFGEGSRLTVL.